The 24 T cell receptor beta chains listed next were all sequenced from one sample in a study of monozygotic twins with cystic fibrosis. Profiled with immunoSEQ multiplex PCR; TCRdb holds only in-frame clones, not every one. The table has approximately 20,000 clones, about 90% seen once. The material sequenced was blood. Receptors were obtained from a girl aged 2 to 9 with cystic fibrosis.

The V call is TRBV7-2, the J call TRBJ2-3; D ambiguous. This CDR3 spans 19 amino acids. From germline, CDR1 is SGHTA and CDR2 FQGNSA. V gave up 4 bases and J gave up 0 bases, with 23 bases separating them. DNA for the CDR3: TGTGCCAGCAGCTGGTCCGCTTGGGCGGAGTGGGGTAGCACAGATACGCAGTATTTT. Translated, it gives CASSWSAWAEWGSTDTQYF.

This chain connects TRBV9 to TRBJ2-3; D gene uncertain. V was clipped by 0 bases and J by 3 bases, with 2 bases between them. The CDR3 runs 12 residues. Germline V gene lookup returns CDR1 SGDLS and CDR2 YYNGEE. Here the CDR3 DNA reads TGTGCCAGCAGCGTAGTTACAGATACGCAGTATTTT. The encoded protein is CASSVVTDTQYF.

The chain employs TRBV7-2 and TRBJ1-3; TRBD1 agrees at 9 bases. Germline-derived CDR1 and CDR2 are SGHTA and FQGNSA. The junction had 5 bases not matched to a gene; V was cut back by 5 bases and J by 0 bases. The CDR3 covers 16 residues. The CDR3 DNA reads as TGTGCCAGCAGCCTCTGGGGACAGGGCTCTGGAAACACCATATATTTT. It specifies CASSLWGQGSGNTIYF.

The chain uses TRBV10-1 and TRBJ2-1; 7 nucleotides match TRBD1. The junction had 10 bases not matched to a gene; V was cut back by 4 bases and J by 7 bases. CDR3 length: 15 residues. CDR1 WNHNN and CDR2 SYGVQD come from the germline V gene (reference sequence). CDR3 nucleotides: TGCGCCAGCAGTGCACGGGGCCCCAGGGGGAATGAGCAGTTCTTC. Translating it yields CASSARGPRGNEQFF.

The chain combines TRBV27 with TRBJ2-7; D is unclear. The CDR3 has 12 amino acids. CDR1 and CDR2 from the germline V gene are MNHEY and SMNVEV (reference sequence). V was trimmed by 4 bases and J by 5 bases, leaving 9 bases between them. CDR3 residues: CASSSPTNEQYF. CDR3 nucleotides: TGTGCCAGCAGTTCTCCCACCAACGAGCAGTACTTC.

This clone was seen only once. This rearrangement joins TRBV10-3 to TRBJ2-1; D tentatively reads TRBD1 or TRBD2 (5 bases each). Germline CDR1 is ENHRY and CDR2 is SYGVKD. V was clipped by 4 bases and J by 9 bases, with 19 bases between them. This CDR3 has 15 amino acids. The CDR3 loop is CAISAGGRGDIEQFF. The CDR3 nucleotides are TGTGCCATCAGTGCTGGGGGTAGGGGAGATATTGAGCAGTTCTTC.

The CDR3 sequence: CASSGTGGRETQYF. The CDR3 DNA reads as TGTGCCAGCAGTGGGACAGGGGGCAGAGAGACCCAGTACTTC. The rearrangement joins TRBV9 to TRBJ2-5; 12 positions agree with TRBD1. The CDR3 runs to 14 residues. The germline CDR1 and CDR2 sequences are SGDLS and YYNGEE. V was pared by 5 bases and J by 4 bases, with 3 bases of the junction left unmatched.

The V call is TRBV7-2, the J call TRBJ2-5; 9 nucleotides match TRBD2. CDR1 and CDR2 from the germline V gene are SGHTA and FQGNSA. The trim removed 3 bases at V and 4 bases at J, leaving 0 bases unmatched. The CDR3 totals 13 residues. CDR3 amino acids: CASSLTSGETQYF. As DNA, the CDR3 is TGTGCCAGCAGCTTGACTAGCGGAGAGACCCAGTACTTC.

The chain employs TRBV7-9 and TRBJ1-3, with 7 bases matching TRBD1. The trim removed 1 base at V and 4 bases at J, leaving 10 bases unmatched. Germline CDR1 and CDR2: SEHNR and FQNEAQ (reference sequence). The CDR3 contains 17 residues. CDR3 residues: CASSLGPWTGRGNTIYF. CDR3 nucleotide sequence: TGTGCCAGCAGCTTAGGGCCATGGACAGGCAGAGGAAACACCATATATTTT.

V usage is TRBV7-2 and J usage is TRBJ1-2; D is undetermined. Per the germline V gene, CDR1 is SGHTA and CDR2 is FQGNSA. With 1 base removed from V and 8 bases from J, the gap between germline ends came to 14 bases. This CDR3 has 14 residues. The CDR3: CASSLDITWRGYTF. The CDR3 bases are TGTGCCAGCAGCTTAGATATAACTTGGAGGGGCTACACCTTC.

The genes are TRBV29-1 and TRBJ1-1; no clear D. This CDR3 contains 13 residues. V was shortened by 7 bases and J by 1 base, with 13 bases between the two germline ends. The germline CDR1 and CDR2 sequences are SQVTM and ANQGSEA. As DNA, the CDR3 is TGCAGCGGAGAAGATACACCGAACACTGAAGCTTTCTTT. This translates into CSGEDTPNTEAFF.

The table lists this clone with a few counts. The gene calls are TRBV27 and TRBJ1-4; tentatively, D is TRBD1 (6 bases). Trimming stripped 3 bases from V and 7 bases from J, with 15 bases between. The CDR3 runs to 15 residues. Germline lookup yields CDR1 MNHEY and CDR2 SMNVEV (reference sequence). CDR3 protein: CASSFQGGRSEKLFF. As DNA, the CDR3 is TGTGCCAGCAGTTTTCAAGGGGGGCGTAGTGAAAAACTGTTTTTT. Variable domain in full (rest from reference TRBV27 and TRBJ1-4): EAQVTQNPRYLITVTGKKLTVTCSQNMNHEYMSWYRQDPGLGLRQIYYSMNVEVTDKGDVPEGYKVSRKEKRNFPLILESPSPNQTSLYFCASSFQGGRSEKLFFGSGTQLSVL.

The chain links TRBV9 to TRBJ1-5, with 7 bases matching TRBD1. CDR1 and CDR2 from the germline V gene are SGDLS and YYNGEE. The CDR3 runs 15 residues. J gave up 2 bases and V 7 bases, and 9 bases lay outside the gene matches. CDR3 DNA sequence: TGTGCCAGCGGACCCGGGACAGTAGGCAATCAGCCCCAGCATTTT. This encodes CASGPGTVGNQPQHF.

In regard to this clone: At one end the junction does not follow the germline gene, possibly because of a read error. The chain carries TRBV7-6 and TRBJ2-5; 13 bases fit TRBD2. Germline V lookup: CDR1 SGHVS, CDR2 FNYEAQ. CDR3 length: 15 residues. CDR3 loop: CVSSSGTSGKETQYF. Written as DNA, the CDR3 is TGTGTCAGCAGCTCCGGGACTAGCGGGAAAGAGACCCAGTACTTC.

The chain couples TRBV4-3 to TRBJ1-6; the D is unclear. CDR1 and CDR2 from the germline V gene are LGHNA and YSLEER. The CDR3 loop spans 15 amino acids. V shed 0 bases and J shed 8 bases, with 11 bases lying between them. The CDR3: CASSQDAGGYSPLHF. The DNA for the CDR3 is TGCGCCAGCAGCCAAGACGCAGGCGGATATTCACCCCTCCACTTT.

The rearrangement uses TRBV6-1 and TRBJ2-1; maybe TRBD1 (5 bases). Per the germline V gene, CDR1 is MNHNS and CDR2 is SASEGT. CDR3 size: 15 residues. Trimming pared 4 bases from V and 0 bases from J, leaving 10 bases between. This chain's CDR3 is CASSGGVSSYNEQFF. DNA of the CDR3: TGTGCCAGCAGTGGGGGCGTCAGCTCCTACAATGAGCAGTTCTTC.

V and J are TRBV5-4 and TRBJ2-3, with TRBD1 matching over 8 bases. The V and J ends lost 3 bases and 5 bases, in that order; junction bases with no gene match: 11. The germline gives CDR1 SGHNT, CDR2 YYREEE (reference sequence). The CDR3 has 16 amino acids. The CDR3 protein is CASSYDRGSARDTQYF. For the CDR3, the DNA is TGTGCCAGCAGCTATGACAGGGGCTCGGCGAGAGATACGCAGTATTTT.

The CDR3 nucleotides are TGTGCCAGCAGCCTCAGCGGCCTCTACAATGAGCAGTTCTTC. Amino acid sequence: CASSLSGLYNEQFF. This rearrangement joins TRBV11-3 to TRBJ2-1; weak D call: TRBD2 (5 bases). Between the trimmed V and J ends, which lost 5 bases and 3 bases, there was a span of 11 bases. CDR1 SGHNT and CDR2 YENEEA come from the germline V gene. The CDR3 is 14 amino acids. Filled out from reference TRBV11-3 and TRBJ2-1, the complete variable domain reads EAGVVQSPRYKIIEKKQPVAFWCNPISGHNTLYWYLQNLGQGPELLIRYENEEAVDDSQLPKDRFSAERLKGVDSTLKIQPAELGDSAVYLCASSLSGLYNEQFFGPGTRLTVL.

V gene TRBV13 combines with J gene TRBJ2-6; D not certain. The CDR3 runs 16 residues. Between the trimmed V and J ends, which lost 5 bases and 0 bases, there was a span of 11 bases. CDR1 is PRHDT and CDR2 is FYEKMQ in the germline V gene (reference sequence). The CDR3 here is CASSLRYNSGANVLTF. As DNA, the CDR3 is TGTGCCAGCAGCCTCAGGTACAACTCTGGGGCCAACGTCCTGACTTTC.

This clone was counted a few times. The chain combines TRBV13 with TRBJ2-1, with 10 bases lining up with TRBD2. Germline assignment: CDR1 PRHDT and CDR2 FYEKMQ (reference sequence). V shed 4 bases and J 5 bases; nucleotides not matched to a gene: 5. The CDR3 sequence is 15 residues long. This chain's CDR3 is CASSSGLAINNEQFF. The DNA for the CDR3 is TGTGCCAGCAGCTCGGGACTAGCGATTAACAATGAGCAGTTCTTC.

The chain joins TRBV11-2 to TRBJ1-2; D perhaps matches TRBD1 (5 bases). This CDR3 spans 15 amino acids. Germline V gene data show CDR1 as SGHAT and CDR2 as FQNNGV. V was cut by 6 bases and J by 2 bases, with 16 bases left in between. The CDR3 region has the DNA TGTGCCAGCAGTACGACAGCCCGCGCAAACTATGGCTACACCTTC. Its translation: CASSTTARANYGYTF.

The rearrangement uses TRBV2 and TRBJ1-1, with a possible D match to TRBD1 (6 bases). V was shortened by 7 bases and J by 4 bases, with 16 bases between the two germline ends. The CDR3 covers 14 residues. The germline gives CDR1 SNHLY, CDR2 FYNNEI. The CDR3 region has the DNA TGTGCCAGCATGGAGGGGGGCGGGAGCACTGAAGCTTTCTTT. As protein: CASMEGGGSTEAFF.

The chain uses TRBV15 and TRBJ2-1, with 7 positions matching TRBD1. J gave up 7 bases and V 0 bases, and 18 bases lay outside the gene matches. Germline loops: CDR1 LNHNV, CDR2 YYDKDF (reference sequence). This CDR3 contains 19 residues. The CDR3 DNA follows: TGTGCCACCAGCAGAGAGTTGACAGGGCCCCCACTTTTGGTTAATGAGCAGTTCTTC. Translation gives CATSRELTGPPLLVNEQFF.

This clone showed up just once. The V call is TRBV7-8, the J call TRBJ2-1, with TRBD2 identical over 9 bases. Germline values: CDR1 SGHVS, CDR2 FQNEAQ. CDR3 length: 19 residues. The V segment lost 1 base and the J segment 5 bases; nucleotides outside the gene matches: 15. CDR3 in amino acids: CASSLEMLAGPTLNNEQFF. In DNA, the CDR3 is TGTGCCAGCAGCTTAGAAATGCTAGCGGGACCTACCCTAAACAATGAGCAGTTCTTC.